The sample holds many counts of the clone carrying this T cell receptor beta chain. The entry originates in a study of T cells in Graves' hyperthyroidism and ophthalmopathy. Amplified regions were TCR beta CDR3 sequences from RNA transcripts. An initial round of RT-PCR targeting the TCR CDR3 relied on the HTBI primer set. MiXCR, applied by TCRdb to the multiplex PCR reads, yields one record per CDR3 protein. The table includes fewer than 750,000 distinct CDR3 sequences, roughly 14% detected once. The study left out patients who had uncontrolled infection, other autoimmune disease, pregnancy or lactation. This sample holds PBMCs from approximately 10 ml fresh peripheral blood. Between the trimmed V and J ends, which lost 7 bases and 1 base, there was a span of 11 bases. CDR3 length: 14 residues. Germline CDR1 and CDR2: SGHNT and YENEEA.

The rearrangement uses TRBV11-3 and TRBJ2-1; D possibly corresponds to TRBD2 (5 bases). Sequencing was carried out using blood. The receptor comes from a woman aged 50 to 60 with Graves' ophthalmopathy. The CDR3 sequence is CASNTGSSYNEQFF. The CDR3 nucleotides are TGTGCCAGCAACACGGGATCGTCCTACAATGAGCAGTTCTTC.